This T cell receptor (beta chain) was retrieved from a study of blood T cell repertoires in COVID-19. Clones were read by immunoSEQ multiplex PCR, and TCRdb kept only the in-frame ones, dropping some. The profile shows a few hundred thousand clones, about 79% of them singletons. Material for sequencing was PBMCs or T cells enriched from blood (not recorded which). This clonotype was obtained from a woman in her 40s with acute COVID-19.

DNA for the CDR3: TGTGCCAGCAGTTTCGCAGGGCAAGTCCGAAACTATGGCTACACCTTC. This encodes CASSFAGQVRNYGYTF. The V call is TRBV28, the J call TRBJ1-2; tentative D call: TRBD1 (5 bases). The V gene's germline CDR1 is MDHEN and CDR2 SYDVKM. V shed 3 bases and J shed 2 bases, with 16 bases lying between them. This CDR3 spans 16 amino acids.